This TCR beta chain comes out of a study of blood T cell repertoires in COVID-19. CDR3 length: 16 residues. From germline, CDR1 is LGHNA and CDR2 YNFKEQ. Unmatched junction bases numbered 5, after V lost 0 bases and J lost 5 bases. Repertoires were generated with immunoSEQ multiplex PCR, while TCRdb's copy carries only in-frame clones and drops some. The repertoire consists of 150,000 to 200,000 clones, with about nine tenths occurring once and the leading ten covering 0.7% to 0.9%. The source of this sequence is a woman in her late teens or twenties who had recovered from COVID-19. Sequenced input: PBMCs or T cells enriched from blood (not recorded which). The chain joins TRBV4-2 to TRBJ2-7, with 12 bases fitting TRBD1. The CDR3 region is CASSQDQGTGGHEQYF. CDR3 nucleotides: TGTGCCAGCAGCCAAGATCAGGGGACAGGGGGCCACGAGCAGTACTTC.